The clone carrying this T cell receptor beta chain has more than one count but fewer than ten. Its antigen is unidentified. The data were taken from a study of T cells in localized non-small cell lung cancer. Overall study results and limits: Adjacent uninvolved lung tissue had the highest T cell clonality, exceeding tumor.

The data were produced by immunoSEQ multiplex PCR, yet TCRdb's version contains in-frame clones alone and is incomplete. The sample shows under 25,000 clones, roughly nine tenths of them seen only once. V was pared by 0 bases and J by 4 bases, with 2 bases of the junction left unmatched. CDR3 size: 15 residues. CDR1 is LGHNA and CDR2 is YSLEER in the germline V gene. The chain uses TRBV4-3 and TRBJ2-3; 9 nucleotides align to TRBD2. This clonotype was sampled from a man aged 40 to 70 with stage II squamous cell lung carcinoma. The sample in question was PBMCs, obtained before any cancer treatment. The CDR3 region has the DNA TGCGCCAGCAGCCAAGAACGCGGGGGGGCAGATACGCAGTATTTT. It codes for CASSQERGGADTQYF.